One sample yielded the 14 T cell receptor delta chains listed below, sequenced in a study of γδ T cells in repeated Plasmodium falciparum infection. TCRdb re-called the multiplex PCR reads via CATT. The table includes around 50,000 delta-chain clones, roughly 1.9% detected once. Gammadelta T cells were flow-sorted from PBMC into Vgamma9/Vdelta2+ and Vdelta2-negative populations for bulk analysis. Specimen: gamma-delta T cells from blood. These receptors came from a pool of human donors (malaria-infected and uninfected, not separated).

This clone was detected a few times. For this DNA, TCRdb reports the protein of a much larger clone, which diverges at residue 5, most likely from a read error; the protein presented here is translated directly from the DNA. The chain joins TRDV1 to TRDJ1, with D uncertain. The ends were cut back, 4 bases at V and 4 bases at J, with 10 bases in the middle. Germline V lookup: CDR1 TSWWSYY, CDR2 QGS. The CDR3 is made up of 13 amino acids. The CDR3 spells CALGGVPGDKLIF. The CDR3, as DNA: TGTGCTCTTGGGGGGGTACCCGGCGATAAACTCATCTTT.

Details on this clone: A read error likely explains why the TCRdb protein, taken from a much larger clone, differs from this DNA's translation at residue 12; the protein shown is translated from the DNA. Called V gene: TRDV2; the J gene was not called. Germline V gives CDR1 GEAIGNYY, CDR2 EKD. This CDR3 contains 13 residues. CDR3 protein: CACDGGATDKLTF. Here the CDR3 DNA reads TGTGCCTGTGACGGAGGGGCCACCGATAAACTCACCTTT.

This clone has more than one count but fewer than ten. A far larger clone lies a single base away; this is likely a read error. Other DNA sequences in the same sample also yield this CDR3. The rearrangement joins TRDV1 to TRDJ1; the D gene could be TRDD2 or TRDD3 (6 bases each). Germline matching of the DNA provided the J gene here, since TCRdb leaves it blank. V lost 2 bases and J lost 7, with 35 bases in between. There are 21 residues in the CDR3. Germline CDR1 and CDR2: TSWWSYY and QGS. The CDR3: CALGEAGFLFTRRVLGPKLIF. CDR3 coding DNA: TGTGCTCTTGGGGAAGCGGGCTTCCTGTTCACCCGCCGGGTACTGGGCCCTAAACTCATCTTT.

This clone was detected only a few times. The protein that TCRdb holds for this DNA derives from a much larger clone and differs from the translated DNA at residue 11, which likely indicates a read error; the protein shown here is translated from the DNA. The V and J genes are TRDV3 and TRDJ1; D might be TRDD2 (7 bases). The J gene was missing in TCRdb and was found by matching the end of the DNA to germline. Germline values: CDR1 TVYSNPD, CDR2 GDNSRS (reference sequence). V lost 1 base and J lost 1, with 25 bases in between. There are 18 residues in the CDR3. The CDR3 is CAFKFPTRLGPPTDKLIF. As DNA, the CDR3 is TGTGCCTTTAAGTTTCCTACTAGGCTGGGGCCTCCCACCGATAAACTCATCTTT.

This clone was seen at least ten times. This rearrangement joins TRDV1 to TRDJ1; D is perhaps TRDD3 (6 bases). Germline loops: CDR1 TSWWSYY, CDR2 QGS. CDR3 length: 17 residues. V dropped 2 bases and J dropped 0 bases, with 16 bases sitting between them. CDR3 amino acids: CALGERSLLGDTDKLIF. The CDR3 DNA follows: TGTGCTCTTGGGGAAAGGTCCTTATTGGGGGACACCGATAAACTCATCTTT.

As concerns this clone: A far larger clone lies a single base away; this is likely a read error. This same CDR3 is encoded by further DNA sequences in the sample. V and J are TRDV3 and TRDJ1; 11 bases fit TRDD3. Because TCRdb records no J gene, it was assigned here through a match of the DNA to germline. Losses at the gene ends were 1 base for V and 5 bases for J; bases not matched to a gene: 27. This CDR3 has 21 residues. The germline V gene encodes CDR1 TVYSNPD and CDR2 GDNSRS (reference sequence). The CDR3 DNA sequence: TGTGCCTTTATAATTAACCCTCGATACATTGGGGGATACGCTGTAGCTGATAAACTCATCTTT. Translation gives CAFIINPRYIGGYAVADKLIF.

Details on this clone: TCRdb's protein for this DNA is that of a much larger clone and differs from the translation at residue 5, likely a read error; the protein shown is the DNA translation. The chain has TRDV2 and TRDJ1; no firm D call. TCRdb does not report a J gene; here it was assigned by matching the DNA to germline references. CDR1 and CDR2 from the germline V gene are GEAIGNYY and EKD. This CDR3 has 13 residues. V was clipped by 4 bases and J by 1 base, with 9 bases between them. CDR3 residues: CACEEIGTDKLIF. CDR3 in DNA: TGTGCCTGTGAGGAGATCGGCACCGATAAACTCATCTTT.

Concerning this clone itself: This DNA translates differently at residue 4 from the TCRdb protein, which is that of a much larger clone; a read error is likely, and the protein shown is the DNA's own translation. The CDR3 loop is CALEELPPYLTTGALYTDKLIF. CDR3 nucleotides: TGTGCTCTTGAGGAACTCCCCCCCTACTTGACTACTGGGGCCTTGTACACCGATAAACTCATCTTT. V usage is TRDV1 and J usage is TRDJ1; 7 bases are shared with TRDD3. The J gene, left out of TCRdb, was set here by checking the DNA against germline. The CDR3 spans 22 residues. The germline CDR1 and CDR2 sequences are TSWWSYY and QGS.

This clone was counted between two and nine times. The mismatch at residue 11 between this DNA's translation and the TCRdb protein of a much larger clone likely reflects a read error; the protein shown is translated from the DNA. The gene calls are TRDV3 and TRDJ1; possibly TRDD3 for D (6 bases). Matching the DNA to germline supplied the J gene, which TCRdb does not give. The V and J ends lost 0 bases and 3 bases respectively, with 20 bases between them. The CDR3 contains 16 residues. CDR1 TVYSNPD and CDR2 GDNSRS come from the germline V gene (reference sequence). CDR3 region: CAFSESPVVGADKLIF. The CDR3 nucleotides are TGTGCCTTTAGTGAAAGCCCTGTGGTGGGGGCCGATAAACTCATCTTT. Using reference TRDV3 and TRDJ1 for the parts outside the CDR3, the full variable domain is CDKVTQSSPDQTVASGSEVVLLCTYDTVYSNPDLFWYRIRPDYSFQFVFYGDNSRSEGADFTQGRFSVKHILTQKAFHLVISPVRTEDSATYYCAFSESPVVGADKLIFGKGTRVTVEP.

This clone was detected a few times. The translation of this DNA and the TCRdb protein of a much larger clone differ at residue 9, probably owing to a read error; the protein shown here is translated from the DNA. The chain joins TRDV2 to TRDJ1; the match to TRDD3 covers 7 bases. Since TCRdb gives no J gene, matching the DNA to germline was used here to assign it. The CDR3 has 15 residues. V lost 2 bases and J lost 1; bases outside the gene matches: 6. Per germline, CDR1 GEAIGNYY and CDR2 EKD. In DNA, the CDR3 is TGTGCCTGTGACATGGTGGGGGAGCGCACCGATAAACTCATCTTT. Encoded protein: CACDMVGERTDKLIF.

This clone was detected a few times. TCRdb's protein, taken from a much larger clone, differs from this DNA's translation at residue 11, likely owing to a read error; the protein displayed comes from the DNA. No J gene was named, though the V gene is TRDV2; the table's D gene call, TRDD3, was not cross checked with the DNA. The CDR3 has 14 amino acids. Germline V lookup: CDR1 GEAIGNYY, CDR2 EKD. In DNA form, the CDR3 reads TGTGCCTGTGACCAAAGGCTGGGGATCCCAGATTCCATCTTT. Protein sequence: CACDQRLGIPDSIF.

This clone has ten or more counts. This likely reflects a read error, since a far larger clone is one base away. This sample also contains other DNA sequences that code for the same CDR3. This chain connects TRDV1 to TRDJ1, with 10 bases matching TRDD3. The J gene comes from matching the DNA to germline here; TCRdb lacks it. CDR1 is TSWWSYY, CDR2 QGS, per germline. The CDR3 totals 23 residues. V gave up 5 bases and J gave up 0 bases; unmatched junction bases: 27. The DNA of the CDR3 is TGTGCTCTTGGGTCTCCGTATAGTTCGGCCTTCCATAGGGGGATACGCTACACCGATAAACTCATCTTT. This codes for CALGSPYSSAFHRGIRYTDKLIF.

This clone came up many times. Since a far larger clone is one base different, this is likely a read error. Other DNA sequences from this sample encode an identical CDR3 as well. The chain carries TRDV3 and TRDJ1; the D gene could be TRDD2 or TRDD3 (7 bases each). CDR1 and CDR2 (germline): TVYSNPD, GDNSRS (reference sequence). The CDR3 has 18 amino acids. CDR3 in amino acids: CAFKFPTRLGAPTDKLIF. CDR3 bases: TGTGCTTTTAAGTTTCCTACTAGGCTGGGGGCTCCCACCGATAAACTCATCTTT.

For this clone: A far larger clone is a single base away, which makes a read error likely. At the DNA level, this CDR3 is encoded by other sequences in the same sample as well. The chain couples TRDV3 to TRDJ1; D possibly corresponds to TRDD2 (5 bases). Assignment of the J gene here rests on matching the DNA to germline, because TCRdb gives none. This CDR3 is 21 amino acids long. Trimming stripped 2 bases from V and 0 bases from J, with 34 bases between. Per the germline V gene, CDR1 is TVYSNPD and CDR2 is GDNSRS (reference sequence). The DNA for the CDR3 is TGTGCCTTTTGCCGGGCCTTCAAGTCGATGAGAGACAACTCGTACACCGATAAACTCATCTTT. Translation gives CAFCRAFKSMRDNSYTDKLIF.